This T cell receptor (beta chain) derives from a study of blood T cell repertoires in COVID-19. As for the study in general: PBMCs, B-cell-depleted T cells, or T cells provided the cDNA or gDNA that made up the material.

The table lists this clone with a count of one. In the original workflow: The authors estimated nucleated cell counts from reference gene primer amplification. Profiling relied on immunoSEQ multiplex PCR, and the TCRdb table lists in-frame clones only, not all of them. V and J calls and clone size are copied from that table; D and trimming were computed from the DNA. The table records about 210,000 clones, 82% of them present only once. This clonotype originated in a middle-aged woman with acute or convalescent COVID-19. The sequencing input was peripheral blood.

As DNA, the CDR3 is TGTGCCAGCAGTTACTCCAGGGGGAACGATAATTCACCCCTCCACTTT. This encodes CASSYSRGNDNSPLHF. V usage is TRBV6-5 and J usage is TRBJ1-6; 7 positions agree with TRBD1. The germline CDR1 and CDR2 sequences are MNHEY and SVGAGI. The CDR3 contains 16 residues. Germline trimming cut 0 bases from V and 5 bases from J; bases unmatched to any gene: 4.